Listed below are T cell receptor beta chains from one sample, sequenced in a study of T cells in Graves' hyperthyroidism and ophthalmopathy. TCRdb analysed the multiplex PCR reads with MiXCR anew, one entry per CDR3 protein. The data hold roughly 500,000 distinct CDR3 sequences, with over 35% observed a single time. The source material was peripheral blood or thyroid tissue (not recorded which). The receptors here all came from an adult woman with Graves' disease, either hyperthyroidism or ophthalmopathy (not recorded which). Each CDR3 is given without its conserved first and last residue. A D gene is named only where the DNA matches it firmly. Some rows mark clone size as missing; the rest say once, few, many or name a class of expanded clone.

V: TRBV19; size: few; D: -; CDR3: ASRGANVLT
V: TRBV19; size: many; D: -; CDR3: ASRYDRYTEAF
V: TRBV12-3/TRBV12-4; size: -; D: TRBD1; CDR3: ASSRQGQTYEQY
V: TRBV7-8; size: -; D: TRBD2; CDR3: ASRHGLAGPYEQY
V: TRBV2; size: few; D: TRBD1; CDR3: ASIQGAGQPQH
V: TRBV20-1; size: -; D: TRBD1; CDR3: SALNRQGPYGYT
V: TRBV28; size: many; D: -; CDR3: ASVSGQETQY
V: TRBV7-9; size: few; D: TRBD2; CDR3: ASSPPSGGGHQQETQY
V: TRBV2; size: -; D: -; CDR3: ASSRQWNSGANVLT
V: TRBV7-9; size: -; D: -; CDR3: ASSFPGQPAQY
V: TRBV12-3/TRBV12-4; size: many; D: TRBD2; CDR3: ASSPSLLAGGGSETQY
V: TRBV10-3; size: -; D: TRBD1; CDR3: AITRGTGEPLH
V: TRBV7-2; size: -; D: TRBD1; CDR3: ASSSWTGGRSGYT
V: TRBV2; size: -; D: -; CDR3: ASNSNQEPQH
V: TRBV5-1; size: -; D: -; CDR3: ASRPGQNGNYGYT
V: TRBV6-2/TRBV6-3; size: many; D: TRBD2; CDR3: ASTGGSSSGANVLT
V: TRBV20-1; size: many; D: -; CDR3: SASLGRNYEQY
V: TRBV24-1; size: -; D: -; CDR3: ATSDPGTSGNTIY
V: TRBV19; size: -; D: TRBD1; CDR3: ASSISGQGYGYT
V: TRBV10-3; size: -; D: -; CDR3: AISPQGPGGAEAF
V: TRBV13; size: -; D: -; CDR3: TSSFRVPWPLH
V: TRBV7-6; size: many; D: -; CDR3: ASSLGQYQETQY
V: TRBV6-1; size: -; D: -; CDR3: ASEQAAVAYAYEQY
V: TRBV24-1; size: -; D: -; CDR3: ATSGGGSTGELF
V: TRBV29-1; size: -; D: -; CDR3: SVAGQQNTEAF
V: TRBV5-1; size: -; D: TRBD1; CDR3: ASSPGDRGYGYT
V: TRBV7-2; size: -; D: -; CDR3: ASSLAPDSYQPQH
V: TRBV12-3/TRBV12-4; size: many; D: -; CDR3: ASSSVLNTEAF
V: TRBV28; size: -; D: TRBD1; CDR3: ASSRDRWRTYYGYT
V: TRBV6-1; size: many; D: -; CDR3: ASSANQGGSTEAF
V: TRBV7-9; size: -; D: TRBD2; CDR3: ASIARGTSGIETQY
V: TRBV10-3; size: once; D: TRBD1; CDR3: AIRGGQGYTGELF
V: TRBV6-5; size: -; D: -; CDR3: ASSARDPGNTEAF
V: TRBV4-2; size: many; D: -; CDR3: ASSGGQISEAF
V: TRBV29-1; size: -; D: TRBD1; CDR3: SAKSQGWYEQY
V: TRBV20-1; size: many; D: -; CDR3: SARLDWGWEAF
V: TRBV7-9; size: few; D: -; CDR3: ASSLSGTRQGTEAF
V: TRBV7-6; size: -; D: -; CDR3: ASSTDPYNEQF
V: TRBV7-2; size: -; D: -; CDR3: ASSSHMGGNQPQH
V: TRBV12-3/TRBV12-4; size: many; D: -; CDR3: ATSAQQGRTGELF
V: TRBV24-1; size: -; D: TRBD2; CDR3: ATSDPELAGGPHTQY
V: TRBV7-2; size: -; D: TRBD1; CDR3: ASSADRGHTEAF
V: TRBV6-6; size: many; D: -; CDR3: AGGRGTQETQY
V: TRBV7-9; size: -; D: -; CDR3: AADTGTPIYGYT
V: TRBV11-2; size: many; D: -; CDR3: ASSLDHKGSTF
V: TRBV6-4; size: -; D: -; CDR3: ASTGHYNEQF
V: TRBV9; size: many; D: -; CDR3: ASSVEDSNQPQH
V: TRBV12-3/TRBV12-4; size: -; D: -; CDR3: ASTPSVESYGYT